Below are 14 T cell receptor beta chains sequenced from a single sample in a study of cytomegalovirus exposure and HLA in healthy donors. Measured with immunoSEQ multiplex PCR; TCRdb has only the in-frame clones, and not every one. The sample has approximately 220,000 clones, around 80% seen once. Material for sequencing was PBMCs. The receptor source for this set is a woman aged 30 to 39 in good health and CMV-seropositive.

V usage is TRBV7-2 and J usage is TRBJ2-7, with no clear D. Germline loops: CDR1 SGHTA, CDR2 FQGNSA. CDR3 size: 14 residues. Trimming took 2 bases from V and 5 from J, leaving 13 bases between them. The CDR3 region has the DNA TGTGCCAGCAGCTTAAGGCAGGAGTGGGACGAGCAGTACTTC. Its translation is CASSLRQEWDEQYF.

Remarks on this clone: Given a far larger clone just one base away, this is likely a sequencing read error. The V and J genes are TRBV6-5 and TRBJ2-2, with 9 nucleotides matching TRBD2. The V and J ends lost 5 bases and 1 base, in that order; junction bases with no gene match: 2. This CDR3 has 15 amino acids. Germline V gives CDR1 MNHEY, CDR2 SVGAGI. CDR3 loop: CASSKTSGNTGELFF. Written as DNA, the CDR3 is TGTGCCAGCAGTAAGACTAGCGGGAACACCGGGGAGCTGTTTTTT.

This chain joins TRBV20-1 and TRBJ2-7; D call uncertain. The CDR3 is 11 residues long. The germline CDR1 and CDR2 sequences are DFQATT and SNEGSKA (reference sequence). Trimming shortened V by 5 bases and J by 5 bases, and 10 bases separated the two germline ends. CDR3 DNA: TGCAGTGCTGTAAGTTATGACGAGCAGTACTTC. This gives the protein CSAVSYDEQYF.

The chain links TRBV7-9 to TRBJ1-1; D unclear. Germline V gene data show CDR1 as SEHNR and CDR2 as FQNEAQ (reference sequence). The length of the CDR3 is 15 residues. V lost 4 bases and J 5 bases, leaving 17 bases between the germline ends. CDR3 in amino acids: CASSSTEVVRTEAFF. The CDR3 DNA reads as TGTGCCAGCAGCTCAACGGAGGTTGTAAGGACTGAAGCTTTCTTT.

V is TRBV7-9 and J is TRBJ1-1; D gene ambiguous. CDR1 is SEHNR, CDR2 FQNEAQ, per germline (reference sequence). V dropped 2 bases and J dropped 3 bases, with 7 bases sitting between them. The CDR3 consists of 13 residues. The CDR3 region is CASSLLVDTEAFF. The CDR3 DNA reads as TGTGCCAGCAGCTTACTTGTCGACACTGAAGCTTTCTTT.

The chain joins TRBV10-3 to TRBJ1-2; D ambiguous. CDR3 length: 11 residues. Germline-derived CDR1 and CDR2 are ENHRY and SYGVKD. The V end was cut by 8 bases, the J end by 4 bases, with 8 bases between. The CDR3 protein is CAIGGSYGYTF. The CDR3 region has the DNA TGTGCCATCGGAGGAAGCTATGGCTACACCTTC.

The chain uses TRBV28 and TRBJ1-2, with 7 bases aligning to TRBD1. The CDR3 covers 15 residues. V dropped 2 bases and J dropped 5; count of bases not matched to a gene: 8. The germline V gene has CDR1 MDHEN and CDR2 SYDVKM. The CDR3 DNA reads as TGTGCCAGCAGTTTAGGACAGGCTACAGTGTATGGCTACACCTTC. Translating it yields CASSLGQATVYGYTF.

The chain combines TRBV7-9 with TRBJ2-6; no clear D. CDR1 SEHNR and CDR2 FQNEAQ come from the germline V gene (reference sequence). The CDR3 is made up of 13 amino acids. V was clipped by 8 bases and J by 3 bases, with 8 bases between them. The CDR3 DNA reads as TGTGCCAGCGACGTGGTTGGGGCCAACGTCCTGACTTTC. Amino acids: CASDVVGANVLTF.

The genes are TRBV5-7 and TRBJ2-1; 8 bases match TRBD2. TRBV5-7 is filed as an ORF, its function uncertain. This CDR3 region has 17 residues. V dropped 0 bases and J dropped 9; count of bases not matched to a gene: 14. CDR3 nucleotide sequence: TGTGCCAGCAGCTTGGCCAAGAGGGTAGCGGGAAGGATTGAGCAGTTCTTC. It translates to CASSLAKRVAGRIEQFF.

This chain uses TRBV5-1 with TRBJ2-1; tentatively, D is TRBD2 (6 bases). The CDR3 loop spans 14 amino acids. Per the germline V gene, CDR1 is SGHRS and CDR2 is YFSETQ. The V end lost 5 bases, the J end lost 6 bases, and 15 bases lay between the germline ends. CDR3 protein: CASRRGGISNEQFF. In DNA, the CDR3 is TGCGCCAGCAGGAGGGGCGGGATTTCCAATGAGCAGTTCTTC.

The chain carries TRBV27 and TRBJ2-2, with D tentatively TRBD2 (6 bases). Trimming left V 6 bases short and J 1 base short, with 15 bases between. CDR3 length: 16 amino acids. CDR1 is MNHEY, CDR2 SMNVEV, per germline (reference sequence). Here the CDR3 reads CASRAPGLKNTGELFF. As DNA, the CDR3 is TGTGCCAGCAGGGCTCCGGGACTCAAGAACACCGGGGAGCTGTTTTTT.

The gene calls are TRBV9 and TRBJ1-1; 8 nucleotides agree with TRBD1. With 4 bases clipped from V and 10 bases from J, the junction kept 9 bases outside the gene matches. Germline values: CDR1 SGDLS, CDR2 YYNGEE. The CDR3 is made up of 13 amino acids. The DNA of the CDR3 is TGTGCCAGCAGCCCAGGGACTGGACAGGGAGCTTTCTTT. It codes for CASSPGTGQGAFF.

The chain has TRBV27 and TRBJ2-7; D gene uncertain. The germline V and J ends were trimmed by 4 bases and 2 bases, with 12 bases remaining between them. The CDR3 has 14 residues. From germline, CDR1 is MNHEY and CDR2 SMNVEV (reference sequence). This CDR3 reads CASSSLLIAYEQYF. Here the CDR3 DNA reads TGTGCCAGCAGTTCCCTCCTCATCGCCTACGAGCAGTACTTC.

The chain recombines TRBV15 with TRBJ2-1, with 7 bases identical to TRBD2. This CDR3 is 16 amino acids long. Germline lookup yields CDR1 LNHNV and CDR2 YYDKDF (reference sequence). The V and J ends lost 1 base and 4 bases, in that order; junction bases with no gene match: 7. CDR3 region: CATSRAPSGHYNEQFF. The DNA for the CDR3 is TGTGCCACCAGCAGAGCCCCTAGCGGACATTACAATGAGCAGTTCTTC.